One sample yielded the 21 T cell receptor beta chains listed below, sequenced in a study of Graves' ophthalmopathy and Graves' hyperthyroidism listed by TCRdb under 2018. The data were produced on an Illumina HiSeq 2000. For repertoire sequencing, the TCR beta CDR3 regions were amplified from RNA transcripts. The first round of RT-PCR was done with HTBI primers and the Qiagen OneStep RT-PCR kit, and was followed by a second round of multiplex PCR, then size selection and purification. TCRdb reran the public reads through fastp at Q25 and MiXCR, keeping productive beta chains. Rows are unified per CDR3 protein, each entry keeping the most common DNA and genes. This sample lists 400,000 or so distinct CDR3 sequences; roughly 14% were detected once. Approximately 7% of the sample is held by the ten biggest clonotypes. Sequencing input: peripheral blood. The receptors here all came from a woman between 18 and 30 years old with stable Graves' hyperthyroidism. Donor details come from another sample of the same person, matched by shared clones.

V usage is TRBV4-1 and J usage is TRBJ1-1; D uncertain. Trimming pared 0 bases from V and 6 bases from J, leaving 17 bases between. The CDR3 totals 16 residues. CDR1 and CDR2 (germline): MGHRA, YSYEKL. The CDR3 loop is CASSQELTGWLAEAFF. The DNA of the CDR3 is TGCGCCAGCAGCCAAGAACTCACGGGATGGTTGGCTGAAGCTTTCTTT.

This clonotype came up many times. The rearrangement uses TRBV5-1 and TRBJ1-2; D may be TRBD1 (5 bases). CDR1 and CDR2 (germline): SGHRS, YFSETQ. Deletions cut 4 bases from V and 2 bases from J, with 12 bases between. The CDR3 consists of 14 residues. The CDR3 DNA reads TGCGCCAGCAGCCTTACGGGACGGAACTATGGCTACACCTTC. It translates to CASSLTGRNYGYTF.

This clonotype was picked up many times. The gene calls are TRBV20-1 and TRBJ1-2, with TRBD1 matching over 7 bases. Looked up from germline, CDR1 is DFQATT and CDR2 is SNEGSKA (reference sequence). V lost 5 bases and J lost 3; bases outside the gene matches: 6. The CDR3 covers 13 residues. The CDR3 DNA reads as TGCAGTGCTTGGCGGGACAGTCACTATGGCTACACCTTC. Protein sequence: CSAWRDSHYGYTF.

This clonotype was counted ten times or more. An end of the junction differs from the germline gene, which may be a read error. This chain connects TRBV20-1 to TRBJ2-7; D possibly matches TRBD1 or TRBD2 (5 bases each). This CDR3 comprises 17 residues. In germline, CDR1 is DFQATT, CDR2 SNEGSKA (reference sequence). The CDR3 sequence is CSASSGFGDQGSHEQYF. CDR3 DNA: TGCAGTGCTAGTTCGGGATTTGGGGACCAGGGCTCCCACGAGCAGTACTTC.

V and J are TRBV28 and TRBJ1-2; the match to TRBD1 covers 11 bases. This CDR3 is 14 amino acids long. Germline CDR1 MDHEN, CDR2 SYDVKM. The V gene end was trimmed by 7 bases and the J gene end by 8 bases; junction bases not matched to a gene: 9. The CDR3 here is CASISGQGAHGYTF. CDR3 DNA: TGTGCCAGCATCTCAGGACAGGGGGCGCACGGCTACACCTTC.

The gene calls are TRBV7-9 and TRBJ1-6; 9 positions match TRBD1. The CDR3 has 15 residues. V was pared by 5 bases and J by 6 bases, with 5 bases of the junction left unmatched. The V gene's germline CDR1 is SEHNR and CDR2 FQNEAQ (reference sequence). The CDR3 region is CASSLPDRGNSPLHF. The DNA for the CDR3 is TGTGCCAGCAGCCTACCGGACAGGGGTAATTCACCCCTCCACTTT.

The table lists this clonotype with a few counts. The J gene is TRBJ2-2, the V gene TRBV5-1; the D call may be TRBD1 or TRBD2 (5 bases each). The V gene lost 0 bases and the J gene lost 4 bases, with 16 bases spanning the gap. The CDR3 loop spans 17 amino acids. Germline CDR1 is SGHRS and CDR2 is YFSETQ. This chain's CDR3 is CASSLGRWGPSTGELFF. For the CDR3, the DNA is TGCGCCAGCAGCTTGGGTAGATGGGGACCGAGCACCGGGGAGCTGTTTTTT.

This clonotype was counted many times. As DNA, the CDR3 is TGTGCCAGCTCGGTCTCTGGAAACACCATATATTTT. Its protein product is CASSVSGNTIYF. The chain has TRBV2 and TRBJ1-3; D gene uncertain. This CDR3 contains 12 residues. V was trimmed by 8 bases and J by 0 bases, leaving 5 bases between them. CDR1 SNHLY and CDR2 FYNNEI come from the germline V gene.

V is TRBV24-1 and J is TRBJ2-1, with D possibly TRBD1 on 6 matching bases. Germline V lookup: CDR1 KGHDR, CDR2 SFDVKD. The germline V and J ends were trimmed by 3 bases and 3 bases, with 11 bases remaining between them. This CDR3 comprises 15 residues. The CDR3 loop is CATSDSWTDYNEQFF. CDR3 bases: TGTGCCACCAGTGATAGCTGGACAGACTACAATGAGCAGTTCTTC.

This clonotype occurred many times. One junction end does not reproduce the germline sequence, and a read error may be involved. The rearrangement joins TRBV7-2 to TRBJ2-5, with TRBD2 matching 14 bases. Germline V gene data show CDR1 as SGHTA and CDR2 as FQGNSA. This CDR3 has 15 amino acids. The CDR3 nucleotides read TGTGCCAGCAGCTTAGCGGCCGGACTAGCGGGGGGCCGTTTCTTC. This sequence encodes CASSLAAGLAGGRFF.

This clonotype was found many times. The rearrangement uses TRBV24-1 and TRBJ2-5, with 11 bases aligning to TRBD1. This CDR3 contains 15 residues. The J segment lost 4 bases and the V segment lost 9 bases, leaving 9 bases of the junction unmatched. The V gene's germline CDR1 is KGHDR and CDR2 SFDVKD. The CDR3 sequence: CATGEDRGRLETQYF. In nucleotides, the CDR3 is TGTGCCACCGGGGAGGACAGGGGGCGCCTAGAGACCCAGTACTTC.

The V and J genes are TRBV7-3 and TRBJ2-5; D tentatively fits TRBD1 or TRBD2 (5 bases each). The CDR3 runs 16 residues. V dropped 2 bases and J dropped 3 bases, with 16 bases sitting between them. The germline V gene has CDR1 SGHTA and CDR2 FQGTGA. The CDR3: CASSLPGPRAEETQYF. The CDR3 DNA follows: TGTGCCAGCAGCTTACCGGGACCCCGGGCTGAAGAGACCCAGTACTTC.

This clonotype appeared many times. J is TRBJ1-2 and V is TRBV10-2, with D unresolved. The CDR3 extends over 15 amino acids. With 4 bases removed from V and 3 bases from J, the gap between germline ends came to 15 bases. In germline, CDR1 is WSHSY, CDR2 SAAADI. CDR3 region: CASSVPGVQDYGYTF. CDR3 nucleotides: TGCGCCAGCAGTGTCCCGGGAGTCCAAGACTATGGCTACACCTTC.

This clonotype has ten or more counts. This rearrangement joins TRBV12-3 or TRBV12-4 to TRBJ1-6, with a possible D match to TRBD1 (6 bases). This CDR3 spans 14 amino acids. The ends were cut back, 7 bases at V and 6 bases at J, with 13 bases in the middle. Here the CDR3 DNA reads TGTGCCAGCACTCCGACAGGCGGTAATTCACCCCTCCACTTT. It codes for CASTPTGGNSPLHF.

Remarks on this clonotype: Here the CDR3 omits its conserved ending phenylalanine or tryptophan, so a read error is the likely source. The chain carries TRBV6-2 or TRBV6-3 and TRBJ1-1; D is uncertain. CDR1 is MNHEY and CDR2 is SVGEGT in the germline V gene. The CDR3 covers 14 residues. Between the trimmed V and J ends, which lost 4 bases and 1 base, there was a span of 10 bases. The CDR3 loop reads CASSFAAQNTEAFY. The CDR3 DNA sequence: TGTGCCAGCAGTTTCGCGGCTCAGAACACTGAAGCTTTCTAT.

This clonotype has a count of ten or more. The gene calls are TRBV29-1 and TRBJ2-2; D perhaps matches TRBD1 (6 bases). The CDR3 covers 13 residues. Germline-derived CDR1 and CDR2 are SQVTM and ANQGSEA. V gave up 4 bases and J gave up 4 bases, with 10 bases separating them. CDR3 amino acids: CSVGGRGTGELFF. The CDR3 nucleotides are TGCAGCGTTGGGGGGCGAGGCACCGGGGAGCTGTTTTTT.

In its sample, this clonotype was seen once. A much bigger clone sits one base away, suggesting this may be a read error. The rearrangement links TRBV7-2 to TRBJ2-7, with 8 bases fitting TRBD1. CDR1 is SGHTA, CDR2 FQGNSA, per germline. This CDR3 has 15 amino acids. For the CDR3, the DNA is TGTGCCAGCAGTAGGGACAGGTCGCCCTCTCTCGAGCGGTACTTC. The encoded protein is CASSRDRSPSLERYF.

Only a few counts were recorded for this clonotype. For the CDR3, the DNA is TGTGCCAGTAGTGAAGGGAGCGGCTGGACAGGCGGGTACGAGCAGTACTTC. Residues: CASSEGSGWTGGYEQYF. V is TRBV19 and J is TRBJ2-7; 7 positions match TRBD1. V was pared by 5 bases and J by 4 bases, with 17 bases of the junction left unmatched. The CDR3 is 17 residues long. CDR1 is LNHDA, CDR2 SQIVND, per germline (reference sequence).

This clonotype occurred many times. CDR3 sequence reads: CAVRDRVSSPLHF. The CDR3 DNA is TGTGCCGTCCGGGACAGGGTTAGTTCACCCCTCCACTTT. The chain employs TRBV6-1 and TRBJ1-6, with 9 bases identical to TRBD1. The ends lost 11 bases at V and 9 bases at J; junction bases unmatched: 8. Germline V gene lookup returns CDR1 MNHNS and CDR2 SASEGT. This CDR3 contains 13 residues.

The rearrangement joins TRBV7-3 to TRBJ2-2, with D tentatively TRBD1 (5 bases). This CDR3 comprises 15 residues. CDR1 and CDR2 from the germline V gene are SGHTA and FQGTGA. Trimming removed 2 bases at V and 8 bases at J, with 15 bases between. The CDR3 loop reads CASSLEVQGSGELFF. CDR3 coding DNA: TGTGCCAGCAGCTTAGAAGTTCAGGGATCGGGGGAGCTGTTTTTT.

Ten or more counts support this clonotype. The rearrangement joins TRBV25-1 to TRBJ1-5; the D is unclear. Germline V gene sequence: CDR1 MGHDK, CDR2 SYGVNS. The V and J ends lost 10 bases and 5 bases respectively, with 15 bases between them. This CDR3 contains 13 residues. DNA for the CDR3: TGTGCCAACCCCCGGAAGAATCATCAGCCCCAGCATTTT. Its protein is CANPRKNHQPQHF.